One sample yielded the 3 T cell receptor beta chains listed below, sequenced in a study of shared clonotypes between healthy human individuals. TCRdb's copy holds only in-frame clones and misses some; the assay was immunoSEQ multiplex PCR. The sample lists approximately 720,000 clones; 72% were seen once. The sequencing sample was made of memory CD4+ T cells sorted from blood. Subset meaning: CD45RA-negative fraction. The source of these receptors is a woman aged 25 to 45 in good health.

The chain has TRBV6-6 and TRBJ2-7; TRBD1 might be the D (5 bases). This CDR3 comprises 15 residues. V lost 3 bases and J 0 bases, leaving 12 bases between the germline ends. CDR1 is MNHNY, CDR2 SVGAGI, per germline (reference sequence). In DNA form, the CDR3 reads TGTGCCAGCAGTTATCTGACAGTTAACTCCTACGAGCAGTACTTC. Translating it yields CASSYLTVNSYEQYF.

The chain uses TRBV12-5 and TRBJ2-1; tentative D call: TRBD2 (6 bases). Germline V gene sequence: CDR1 LGHNT, CDR2 FRNRAP. V was clipped by 0 bases and J by 2 bases, with 23 bases between them. The CDR3 runs 20 residues. DNA of the CDR3: TGTGCTAGTGGTTTGGTGGTCTCCGCGGGGCCCGCGGGCACCTACAATGAGCAGTTCTTC. Encoded protein: CASGLVVSAGPAGTYNEQFF.

V gene TRBV5-8 combines with J gene TRBJ1-3; D remains unclear. This CDR3 contains 14 residues. CDR1 is SGHTS and CDR2 is YDEGEE in the germline V gene. The V and J ends lost 1 base and 1 base respectively, with 6 bases between them. CDR3 nucleotide sequence: TGTGCCAGCAGCTTGCCAGGATCTGGAAACACCATATATTTT. Protein product: CASSLPGSGNTIYF.